This paragraph covers one T cell receptor (beta chain) sequence. Its antigen is still unknown. The source of the sample is a study of PD-1 blockade in classical Hodgkin lymphoma. Overall study results and limits: Partial responders and progressors had significantly lower baseline TCR diversity. By C4D1, diversity of CD4+ TCRs had risen significantly, whereas that of CD8+ TCRs had not. Those starting nivolumab under 1 year post-ASCT were excluded. Newly diagnosed patients reportedly had lower baseline TCR diversity than healthy donors.

The ends were cut back, 0 bases at V and 5 bases at J, with 10 bases in the middle. This CDR3 region has 14 residues. Germline lookup yields CDR1 LNHNV and CDR2 YYDKDF (reference sequence). All patients experienced relapse after autologous stem cell transplantation, and brentuximab vedotin exposure was variable. TCRdb keeps only in-frame clones here, not all; method: immunoSEQ multiplex PCR. Here the sample spans 80,000 to 100,000 clones, 80% to 90% being singletons. This material consisted of peripheral blood mononuclear cells (PBMCs), taken before the second cycle of nivolumab. The gene calls are TRBV15 and TRBJ1-1; D ambiguous. The clonotype originates from a human donor with classical Hodgkin lymphoma. The CDR3 region has the DNA TGTGCCACCAGCAGAGATCCGCTACAGACTGAAGCTTTCTTT. The encoded protein is CATSRDPLQTEAFF.